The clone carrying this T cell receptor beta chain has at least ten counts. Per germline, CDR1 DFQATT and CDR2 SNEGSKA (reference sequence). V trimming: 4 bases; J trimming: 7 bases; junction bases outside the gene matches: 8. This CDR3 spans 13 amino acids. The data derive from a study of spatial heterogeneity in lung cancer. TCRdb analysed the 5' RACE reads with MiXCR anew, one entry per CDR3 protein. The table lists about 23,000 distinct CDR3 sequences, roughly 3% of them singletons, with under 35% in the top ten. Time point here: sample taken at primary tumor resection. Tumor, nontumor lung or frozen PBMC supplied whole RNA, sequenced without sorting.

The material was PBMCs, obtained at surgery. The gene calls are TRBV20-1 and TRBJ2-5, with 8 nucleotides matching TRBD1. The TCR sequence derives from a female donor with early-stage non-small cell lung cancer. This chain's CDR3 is CSATRQGRRTQYF. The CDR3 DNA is TGCAGTGCTACCCGACAGGGGAGACGGACCCAGTACTTC.